The 29 T cell receptor beta chains reported below all come from one sample, sequenced in a study of blood T cell repertoires in COVID-19 (TCRdb year 2020). The library relied on the immunoSEQ multiplex PCR assay. Held by TCRdb, this immuneACCESS table contains in-frame sequences only and omits some clones. Under half of the omission traces to an unresolved V gene where checked; the cause of the rest is unknown. The sample has roughly 700,000 clones on record, about 90% of them singletons. The top ten clonotypes cover approximately 0.25% of the sample. Material for sequencing was peripheral blood. The receptors here all came from a woman aged 18-29 years with acute or convalescent COVID-19.

V usage is TRBV18 and J usage is TRBJ2-1; 14 bases map to TRBD2. The CDR3 has 17 residues. Germline assignment: CDR1 KGHSH and CDR2 LQKENI. Trimming took 5 bases from V and 4 from J; bases not matched to a gene: 7. The CDR3 loop is CASSATGLAGGYNEQFF. As DNA, the CDR3 is TGTGCCAGCTCAGCCACCGGACTAGCGGGGGGATACAATGAGCAGTTCTTC. The full variable domain, with the rest looked up from reference TRBV18 and TRBJ2-1, is NAGVMQNPRHLVRRRGQEARLRCSPMKGHSHVYWYRQLPEEGLKFMVYLQKENIIDESGMPKERFSAEFPKEGPSILRIQQVVRGDSAAYFCASSATGLAGGYNEQFFGPGTRLTVL.

CDR3 bases: TGTGCTAGTGGTCCCCCAGGGTGGGGGCAGTACTTC. Translating it yields CASGPPGWGQYF. The rearrangement uses TRBV12-5 and TRBJ2-7, with a weak D call TRBD1 (5 bases). V lost 5 bases and J lost 9, with 14 bases in between. The CDR3 has 12 amino acids. Germline V gene sequence: CDR1 LGHNT, CDR2 FRNRAP.

The rearrangement uses TRBV3-1 (or the pseudogene TRBV3-2) and TRBJ2-2, with a tentative D call TRBD2 (5 bases). V lost 1 base and J 5 bases, leaving 11 bases between the germline ends. The CDR3 is 15 residues long. In germline, CDR1 is LGHDT, CDR2 YNNKEL (reference sequence). The CDR3 loop is CASSQGLPGTGELFF. The CDR3 DNA follows: TGTGCCAGCAGCCAAGGTCTTCCGGGAACCGGGGAGCTGTTTTTT.

The DNA for the CDR3 is TGTGCCAGCGTTCCAGGGGCCAGCCTCGCCGCTTCCTACGAGCAGTACTTC. Its translation: CASVPGASLAASYEQYF. This rearrangement joins TRBV7-8 to TRBJ2-7; D may be TRBD1 (6 bases). This CDR3 has 17 residues. With 8 bases removed from V and 1 base from J, the gap between germline ends came to 24 bases. Per germline, CDR1 SGHVS and CDR2 FQNEAQ.

The V call is TRBV9, the J call TRBJ1-2; D is uncertain. Germline V gene data show CDR1 as SGDLS and CDR2 as YYNGEE. The CDR3 is 15 residues long. Trimming shortened V by 3 bases and J by 0 bases, and 12 bases separated the two germline ends. CDR3 DNA: TGTGCCAGCAGCGGGAGAGACCGCGCTAACTATGGCTACACCTTC. Translating it yields CASSGRDRANYGYTF.

The rearrangement links TRBV11-2 to TRBJ2-7, with D possibly being TRBD1 (6 bases). V gave up 6 bases and J gave up 5 bases, with 8 bases separating them. There are 11 residues in the CDR3. The germline V gene encodes CDR1 SGHAT and CDR2 FQNNGV. The DNA of the CDR3 is TGTGCCAGCAGTTCAGGGGACGAGCAGTACTTC. It encodes CASSSGDEQYF.

This clone was detected once. Since the CDR3 does not end with the conserved phenylalanine or tryptophan, this likely comes from a read error. The DNA is omitted, as the CDR3 cannot be located on it reliably, and the CDR3 follows TCRdb's listing. The chain has TRBV2 and TRBJ1-1. From its first to its last residue, the CDR3 has 12 amino acids. CDR1 SNHLY and CDR2 FYNNEI come from the germline V gene. The CDR3 reads CASSEALVVAVI.

The J gene is TRBJ1-4, the V gene TRBV5-1; 10 bases agree with TRBD1. Germline-derived CDR1 and CDR2 are SGHRS and YFSETQ. V was clipped by 5 bases and J by 8 bases; unmatched bases: 15. The CDR3 is 17 amino acids. In nucleotides, the CDR3 is TGCGCCAGCAGTTTTTACCCAGGCGGGACAGGGGAAGAAAAACTGTTTTTT. Its protein is CASSFYPGGTGEEKLFF.

About this clone: Other DNA sequences in the sample encode the same CDR3. The chain uses TRBV10-3 and TRBJ1-1; D gene uncertain. There are 12 residues in the CDR3. V dropped 4 bases and J dropped 1 base, with 4 bases sitting between them. CDR1 ENHRY and CDR2 SYGVKD come from the germline V gene. CDR3 residues: CAISGQNTEAFF. In DNA form, the CDR3 reads TGTGCCATCAGTGGACAGAACACTGAAGCTTTCTTT.

The chain uses TRBV29-1 and TRBJ2-5, with 11 nucleotides matching TRBD1. The CDR3 has 15 residues. V lost 0 bases and J lost 6; bases outside the gene matches: 6. The V gene's germline CDR1 is SQVTM and CDR2 ANQGSEA. The CDR3 reads CSVEDRDRGLQTQYF. The CDR3 DNA follows: TGCAGCGTTGAAGATCGGGACAGGGGGTTGCAGACCCAGTACTTC. The full variable domain, in which reference TRBV29-1 and TRBJ2-5 provide the parts outside the CDR3, is SAVISQKPSRDICQRGTSLTIQCQVDSQVTMMFWYRQQPGQSLTLIATANQGSEATYESGFVIDKFPISRPNLTFSTLTVSNMSPEDSSIYLCSVEDRDRGLQTQYFGPGTRLLVL.

CDR3 nucleotides: TGTGCCAGTAGCCCCGGACAGGGCCAGCCCCAGCATTTT. Protein sequence: CASSPGQGQPQHF. V and J are TRBV19 and TRBJ1-5, with 8 nucleotides matching TRBD1. The CDR3 is made up of 13 amino acids. The ends lost 6 bases at V and 7 bases at J; junction bases unmatched: 5. CDR1 LNHDA and CDR2 SQIVND come from the germline V gene (reference sequence).

CDR3 region: CASSLRQGGGYTF. The CDR3 DNA is TGTGCCAGCAGCCTCCGACAGGGTGGTGGCTACACCTTC. V is TRBV3-1 (or the pseudogene TRBV3-2) and J is TRBJ1-2, with 7 bases matching TRBD1. Losses at the gene ends were 4 bases for V and 7 bases for J; bases not matched to a gene: 6. The germline V gene encodes CDR1 LGHDT and CDR2 YNNKEL (reference sequence). The CDR3 totals 13 residues.

The V and J genes are TRBV7-6 and TRBJ1-1; tentatively, D is TRBD1 (6 bases). Looked up from germline, CDR1 is SGHVS and CDR2 is FNYEAQ. CDR3 length: 16 residues. The ends were cut back, 0 bases at V and 0 bases at J, with 11 bases in the middle. The DNA for the CDR3 is TGTGCCAGCAGCTTAGCCCCTGGACAGATGAACACTGAAGCTTTCTTT. Its translation is CASSLAPGQMNTEAFF.

The V and J genes are TRBV24-1 and TRBJ1-5; maybe TRBD1 (6 bases). Trimming stripped 4 bases from V and 0 bases from J, with 9 bases between. Germline lookup yields CDR1 KGHDR and CDR2 SFDVKD. The CDR3 is 15 residues long. The CDR3 region is CATSDGTFSNQPQHF. The CDR3 nucleotides read TGTGCCACCAGTGACGGGACATTTAGCAATCAGCCCCAGCATTTT.

V usage is TRBV12-2 and J usage is TRBJ2-3; TRBD1, the D gene given by the table, was not confirmed from the DNA. TRBV12-2 is annotated as a pseudogene. The CDR3 covers 14 residues. CDR3 nucleotide sequence: TGTGCAAGTCGCCCAGACAGGGGCACAGATACGCAGTATTTT. Protein product: CASRPDRGTDTQYF.

This CDR3 is CASSPILGGGYEQYF. The CDR3 coding sequence is TGCGCCAGCAGCCCGATCTTAGGGGGCGGGTACGAGCAGTACTTC. This chain joins TRBV4-3 and TRBJ2-7; 7 nucleotides line up with TRBD1. The CDR3 is 15 amino acids. Trimming took 4 bases from V and 4 from J; bases not matched to a gene: 10. Germline loops: CDR1 LGHNA, CDR2 YSLEER.

The V gene is TRBV3-1 (or the pseudogene TRBV3-2), the J gene TRBJ1-3; D might be TRBD1 (5 bases). The CDR3 has 18 amino acids. The germline V gene has CDR1 LGHDT and CDR2 YNNKEL (reference sequence). V was clipped by 0 bases and J by 0 bases, with 15 bases between them. The CDR3 DNA reads as TGTGCCAGCAGCCAAGAATATAACAGGTTGAGCTCTGGAAACACCATATATTTT. Translation: CASSQEYNRLSSGNTIYF.

In its sample, this clone was seen once. The chain uses TRBV24-1 and TRBJ1-1; D is uncertain. Looked up from germline, CDR1 is KGHDR and CDR2 is SFDVKD. Trimming shortened V by 11 bases and J by 8 bases, and 14 bases separated the two germline ends. The length of the CDR3 is 11 residues. The CDR3 DNA reads as TGTGCCAGCCAGGTGCCGCCCGAAGCTTTCTTT. The encoded protein is CASQVPPEAFF.

V is TRBV7-2 and J is TRBJ2-1, with D possibly being TRBD2 (5 bases). The CDR3 is 16 amino acids. Germline V gene data show CDR1 as SGHTA and CDR2 as FQGNSA. V was pared by 3 bases and J by 5 bases, with 17 bases between. CDR3 DNA: TGTGCCAGCAGCTTGCCCAGCGGTTCTACTCACAATGAGCAGTTCTTC. Translating gives CASSLPSGSTHNEQFF.

This chain links TRBV12-5 with TRBJ1-2, with D possibly TRBD1 on 6 matching bases. The CDR3 extends over 14 amino acids. V lost 6 bases, J lost 12 bases, and 23 bases lay in between. The germline V gene encodes CDR1 LGHNT and CDR2 FRNRAP. The CDR3 loop is CASGHTGGRPSDTF. For the CDR3, the DNA is TGTGCTAGTGGCCACACCGGGGGGCGCCCGTCGGACACCTTC.

The V call is TRBV6-5, the J call TRBJ2-3; 11 nucleotides align to TRBD2. CDR1 is MNHEY, CDR2 SVGAGI, per germline. This CDR3 spans 15 amino acids. With 6 bases clipped from V and 4 bases from J, the junction kept 6 bases outside the gene matches. The CDR3 protein is CASSPGLAVPDTQYF. In DNA, the CDR3 is TGTGCCAGCAGCCCGGGACTAGCGGTGCCAGATACGCAGTATTTT.

The chain recombines TRBV7-6 with TRBJ1-5; 8 bases are shared with TRBD1. The germline gives CDR1 SGHVS, CDR2 FNYEAQ. This CDR3 has 15 residues. The junction had 5 bases not matched to a gene; V was cut back by 2 bases and J by 5 bases. In nucleotides, the CDR3 is TGTGCCAGCAGCTTATTCAGGGGGCCTGATCAGCCCCAGCATTTT. As protein: CASSLFRGPDQPQHF.

This clone occurred a few times. The chain carries TRBV24-1 and TRBJ1-5, with TRBD1 matching 9 bases. Germline trimming cut 11 bases from V and 0 bases from J; bases unmatched to any gene: 13. The CDR3 is made up of 17 amino acids. CDR1 and CDR2 from the germline V gene are KGHDR and SFDVKD. DNA for the CDR3: TGTGCCATCCCTCTGGGACAGGGCAGTTTTAGCAATCAGCCCCAGCATTTT. This codes for CAIPLGQGSFSNQPQHF.

The J gene is TRBJ1-1, the V gene TRBV2; D perhaps matches TRBD1 (5 bases). The germline V and J ends were trimmed by 6 bases and 7 bases, with 9 bases remaining between them. Germline CDR1 and CDR2: SNHLY and FYNNEI. The CDR3 runs to 11 residues. Here the CDR3 reads CASRETGEAFF. The CDR3 nucleotides read TGTGCCAGCAGAGAAACAGGTGAAGCTTTCTTT.

The chain is built from TRBV2 and TRBJ2-7; a weak D match, TRBD1 (5 bases). The germline V gene has CDR1 SNHLY and CDR2 FYNNEI. V lost 4 bases and J lost 3, with 10 bases in between. The CDR3 spans 13 residues. Here the CDR3 DNA reads TGTGCCAGCAGTGCAGGGTACAACTACGAGCAGTACTTC. It codes for CASSAGYNYEQYF.

The chain combines TRBV9 with TRBJ2-7; D is possibly TRBD1 (5 bases). The germline V gene encodes CDR1 SGDLS and CDR2 YYNGEE. V was cut by 10 bases and J by 5 bases, with 25 bases left in between. The CDR3 is 15 residues long. The DNA for the CDR3 is TGTGCCTCCACCCCCTGGGGCAGGATGGACGACGAGCAGTACTTC. Translating gives CASTPWGRMDDEQYF. The full variable domain, rest sourced from reference TRBV9 and TRBJ2-7, is DSGVTQTPKHLITATGQRVTLRCSPRSGDLSVYWYQQSLDQGLQFLIQYYNGEERAKGNILERFSAQQFPDLHSELNLSSLELGDSALYFCASTPWGRMDDEQYFGPGTRLTVT.

J is TRBJ1-2 and V is TRBV10-3; 7 positions agree with TRBD1. This CDR3 has 17 amino acids. Germline assignment: CDR1 ENHRY and CDR2 SYGVKD. The V gene end was trimmed by 3 bases and the J gene end by 6 bases; junction bases not matched to a gene: 16. CDR3 residues: CAISDATGDRISDGYTF. The CDR3 DNA is TGTGCCATCAGTGATGCCACAGGGGATAGGATTTCGGATGGCTACACCTTC.

The chain employs TRBV15 and TRBJ1-2; D is perhaps TRBD1 (5 bases). Germline-derived CDR1 and CDR2 are LNHNV and YYDKDF (reference sequence). The length of the CDR3 is 13 residues. V was clipped by 6 bases and J by 12 bases, with 20 bases between them. CDR3 nucleotides: TGTGCCACCAGAGCCGGGACTCGGCTCTTCAACACCTTC. Amino acids: CATRAGTRLFNTF.

The chain combines TRBV6-4 with TRBJ2-3; D remains ambiguous. This CDR3 spans 13 amino acids. Germline CDR1 and CDR2: MRHNA and SNTAGT. Trimming stripped 2 bases from V and 1 base from J, with 4 bases between. CDR3 residues: CASSDEGTDTQYF. CDR3 DNA sequence: TGTGCCAGCAGTGACGAGGGCACAGATACGCAGTATTTT.